Sequencing of this TCR beta chain was carried out in a study of OX40 agonist ivuxolimab in advanced cancers. Only in-frame clones appear in the TCRdb table, and some are missing; sequencing was by immunoSEQ multiplex PCR. The repertoire holds around 21,000 clones, with about four fifths as singletons. Germline assignment: CDR1 SGHVS and CDR2 FQNEAQ. CDR3 size: 18 residues. Trimming cost V 0 bases and J 6 bases; bases outside gene matches: 14. Notes on the study in general: Both blood CD4+ and CD8+ T cells showed clonal growth by week 6 at 0.1 to 3.0 mg/kg.

To note about this clone: What it binds is unknown.

The source of this sequence is an adult with an advanced solid tumor such as melanoma, head and neck, liver or kidney cancer. The starting material was CD4+ or CD8+ T cells sorted from blood, obtained in a trial of the OX40 agonist ivuxolimab. V gene TRBV7-8 combines with J gene TRBJ1-1, with TRBD1 matching 9 bases. CDR3 DNA: TGTGCCAGCAGCTTAGCGTCAACAGGGGGCGAGCTTTCTCCTGAAGCTTTCTTT. Its translation: CASSLASTGGELSPEAFF.